The 29 T cell receptor beta chains listed next were all sequenced from one sample in a study of graft-versus-host responses after intestinal transplantation. TCRdb's table, derived via immunoSEQ multiplex PCR, lists solely in-frame clones and lacks some. The sample lists 75,000 to 90,000 clones; less than 90% were seen once. The antigens for these receptors are not known. The sample was unstimulated CD4+ T cells sorted from spleen or lymph node cells, taken before intestinal transplant. The receptors here all came from a human donor who received an intestinal transplant.

This clone was picked up one time. The J gene is TRBJ1-5, the V gene TRBV7-9, with a weak D call TRBD1 (6 bases). Per germline, CDR1 SEHNR and CDR2 FQNEAQ (reference sequence). The CDR3 spans 15 residues. With 5 bases removed from V and 1 base from J, the gap between germline ends came to 12 bases. The CDR3 is CASSPGTNSNQPQHF. Written as DNA, the CDR3 is TGTGCCAGCAGCCCCGGGACAAACAGCAATCAGCCCCAGCATTTT.

The genes are TRBV21-1 and TRBJ1-1. TRBV21-1 is listed as a pseudogene. The CDR3 covers 15 residues. The CDR3 protein is CASNLWGDWSTEAFF. In DNA, the CDR3 is TGTGCCAGCAATCTATGGGGGGATTGGAGCACTGAAGCTTTCTTT.

The CDR3 reads CAWSVGADYEQYF. Written as DNA, the CDR3 is TGTGCCTGGAGTGTGGGAGCCGACTACGAGCAGTACTTC. The chain joins TRBV30 to TRBJ2-7; tentatively, D is TRBD2 (5 bases). The CDR3 is 13 residues long. From germline, CDR1 is GTSNPN and CDR2 SVGIG (reference sequence). Trimming took 0 bases from V and 3 from J, leaving 9 bases between them.

This chain links TRBV19 with TRBJ2-1; no definite D call. Trimming removed 6 bases from V and 0 bases from J, with 12 bases in between. The CDR3 loop spans 15 amino acids. CDR1 and CDR2 from the germline V gene are LNHDA and SQIVND (reference sequence). The CDR3 DNA follows: TGTGCCAGTAGGAGGAGTACCAACTCCTACAATGAGCAGTTCTTC. It specifies CASRRSTNSYNEQFF.

This chain joins TRBV19 and TRBJ1-5; 12 bases are shared with TRBD1. CDR3 length: 16 residues. In germline, CDR1 is LNHDA, CDR2 SQIVND (reference sequence). The ends lost 4 bases at V and 6 bases at J; junction bases unmatched: 7. The CDR3, as DNA: TGTGCCAGTAGTAAACCGGGACAGGGGGCAGGTCAGCCCCAGCATTTT. Amino acids: CASSKPGQGAGQPQHF.

This clone has a single count. This chain links TRBV9 with TRBJ2-3; the D gene is possibly TRBD1 (6 bases). The CDR3 is 15 residues long. Trimming took off 0 bases at V and 3 bases at J, with 11 bases between the two ends. The germline gives CDR1 SGDLS, CDR2 YYNGEE. CDR3 amino acids: CASSVAGTKTDTQYF. CDR3 DNA sequence: TGTGCCAGCAGCGTAGCTGGGACAAAGACAGATACGCAGTATTTT.

The J gene is TRBJ1-4, the V gene TRBV28; TRBD1 is a possible D gene (5 bases). The CDR3 sequence is 14 residues long. Germline V lookup: CDR1 MDHEN, CDR2 SYDVKM. V lost 6 bases and J 6 bases, leaving 14 bases between the germline ends. For the CDR3, the DNA is TGTGCCAGCAGCCCCCTGGGGGGTGATGAAAAACTGTTTTTT. Translating gives CASSPLGGDEKLFF.

The chain has TRBV28 and TRBJ1-2, with 8 nucleotides matching TRBD1. The V and J ends lost 4 bases and 6 bases, in that order; junction bases with no gene match: 13. The CDR3 contains 16 residues. CDR1 and CDR2 (germline): MDHEN, SYDVKM. The CDR3 bases are TGTGCCAGCAGTTCCCTGCGCCTTGGACAGGGCCATGGCTACACCTTC. The encoded protein is CASSSLRLGQGHGYTF.

The V gene is TRBV7-9, the J gene TRBJ2-5; D remains ambiguous. From germline, CDR1 is SEHNR and CDR2 FQNEAQ (reference sequence). This CDR3 has 13 residues. The V end was cut by 1 base, the J end by 1 base, with 4 bases between. DNA of the CDR3: TGTGCCAGCAGCTTAGGGCCCCAAGAGACCCAGTACTTC. Translation: CASSLGPQETQYF.

This chain links TRBV7-9 with TRBJ1-2; TRBD1 matches at 7 bases. This CDR3 region has 15 residues. The J segment lost 3 bases and the V segment lost 8 bases, leaving 12 bases of the junction unmatched. Germline V gives CDR1 SEHNR, CDR2 FQNEAQ (reference sequence). The CDR3 nucleotides read TGTGCCAGCGGATACAACAGGGGCTACGACTATGGCTACACCTTC. As protein: CASGYNRGYDYGYTF.

This chain uses TRBV6-6 with TRBJ1-6; 9 bases are shared with TRBD1. CDR1 is MNHNY and CDR2 is SVGAGI in the germline V gene (reference sequence). CDR3 length: 14 residues. Unmatched junction bases numbered 5, after V lost 5 bases and J lost 9 bases. The CDR3 spells CASSHRDRASPLHF. The CDR3 coding sequence is TGTGCCAGCAGTCACCGGGACAGGGCTTCACCCCTCCACTTT.

The J gene is TRBJ1-5, the V gene TRBV9; D unresolved. Germline lookup yields CDR1 SGDLS and CDR2 YYNGEE. CDR3 length equals 14 residues. V was clipped by 0 bases and J by 0 bases, with 4 bases between them. In nucleotides, the CDR3 is TGTGCCAGCAGCGTAGTCGGTAGCAATCAGCCCCAGCATTTT. As protein: CASSVVGSNQPQHF.

The rearrangement links TRBV2 to TRBJ2-7, with 7 positions matching TRBD2. Trimming at V came to 8 bases and at J to 4 bases, leaving 2 bases not matched to a gene. The CDR3 has 11 residues. Germline V CDR1 and CDR2: SNHLY, FYNNEI. The CDR3 nucleotides read TGTGCCAGCGGGGGGGAGTACGAGCAGTACTTC. Its protein is CASGGEYEQYF.

The J gene is TRBJ1-1, the V gene TRBV6-1; D perhaps matches TRBD1 (6 bases). V shed 7 bases and J shed 7 bases, with 16 bases lying between them. This CDR3 comprises 13 residues. Germline CDR1 reads MNHNS; CDR2 reads SASEGT. DNA for the CDR3: TGTGCCAGCACTAAGGACAGCAGCCTTGAAGCTTTCTTT. It encodes CASTKDSSLEAFF.

The chain couples TRBV28 to TRBJ2-2, with D possibly TRBD1 on 5 matching bases. V lost 6 bases to trimming and J lost 1 base, with 12 bases between them. In germline, CDR1 is MDHEN, CDR2 SYDVKM. The CDR3 sequence is 15 residues long. For the CDR3, the DNA is TGTGCCAGCAGGCTCAGGGATCTGAACACCGGGGAGCTGTTTTTT. Translation gives CASRLRDLNTGELFF.

This sequence joins TRBV7-2 and TRBJ2-7, with 7 nucleotides matching TRBD1. The CDR3 spans 15 residues. Trimming cost V 5 bases and J 1 base; bases outside gene matches: 8. Germline V gene lookup returns CDR1 SGHTA and CDR2 FQGNSA. The CDR3 protein is CASSHTGDGSYEQYF. The CDR3 DNA reads as TGTGCCAGCAGCCACACAGGGGATGGATCCTACGAGCAGTACTTC.

V is TRBV7-2 and J is TRBJ2-7, with TRBD2 identical over 11 bases. This CDR3 has 14 residues. With V trimmed by 1 base and J by 7 bases, 3 bases remained unmatched. Germline values: CDR1 SGHTA, CDR2 FQGNSA. CDR3: CASSLGLAGKEQYF. CDR3 DNA: TGTGCCAGCAGCTTAGGACTAGCGGGGAAAGAGCAGTACTTC.

This chain uses TRBV10-1 with TRBJ1-4, with 8 nucleotides matching TRBD1. Germline assignment: CDR1 WNHNN and CDR2 SYGVQD (reference sequence). Trimming at V came to 3 bases and at J to 8 bases, leaving 8 bases not matched to a gene. The length of the CDR3 is 15 residues. The CDR3 nucleotides read TGCGCCAGCAGTGACGGCGGGACAGGCGGAGAAAAACTGTTTTTT. Protein: CASSDGGTGGEKLFF.

The J gene is TRBJ1-1, the V gene TRBV19; 10 nucleotides agree with TRBD1. The CDR3 sequence is 16 residues long. V lost 5 bases, J lost 5 bases, and 11 bases stayed unmatched. CDR1 LNHDA and CDR2 SQIVND come from the germline V gene (reference sequence). The CDR3 DNA is TGTGCCAGTAGTGCCGGCCCGGGACAGGGGTATACTGAAGCTTTCTTT. It yields the protein CASSAGPGQGYTEAFF.

This clone was picked up a small number of times. The chain joins TRBV14 to TRBJ2-7; possible D gene TRBD2, 5 bases. Trimming removed 6 bases at V and 3 bases at J, with 30 bases between. Per the germline V gene, CDR1 is SGHDN and CDR2 is FVKESK. This CDR3 region has 19 residues. The CDR3 here is CASSPFKGKTTTKDYEQYF. Written as DNA, the CDR3 is TGTGCCAGCAGTCCCTTTAAGGGTAAGACTACGACTAAGGACTACGAGCAGTACTTC.

This chain joins TRBV30 and TRBJ1-2; perhaps TRBD1 as D (6 bases). Germline lookup yields CDR1 GTSNPN and CDR2 SVGIG (reference sequence). The CDR3 runs 12 residues. V lost 4 bases, J lost 8 bases, and 14 bases lay in between. The CDR3 DNA sequence: TGTGCCTGGACCACTGGGGGCCCCGGCTACACCTTC. It translates to CAWTTGGPGYTF. The entire variable domain, with the rest obtained from reference TRBV30 and TRBJ1-2, is as follows: SQTIHQWPATLVQPVGSPLSLECTVEGTSNPNLYWYRQAAGRGLQLLFYSVGIGQISSEVPQNLSASRPQDRQFILSSKKLLLSDSGFYLCAWTTGGPGYTFGSGTRLTVV.

V is TRBV5-4 and J is TRBJ2-5; 10 bases align to TRBD2. The end of the DNA is better explained by TRBJ2-7, so the J call may be wrong. Germline V gives CDR1 SGHNT, CDR2 YYREEE (reference sequence). The length of the CDR3 is 14 residues. The CDR3 DNA follows: TGTGCCAGCAGCTTCGGACTAGCGGCCTACGAGCAGTACTTC. Amino acid sequence: CASSFGLAAYEQYF.

This clone showed up just once. The gene calls are TRBV2 and TRBJ1-1, with TRBD1 identical over 7 bases. Losses at the gene ends were 7 bases for V and 7 bases for J; bases not matched to a gene: 6. CDR1 is SNHLY, CDR2 FYNNEI, per germline. CDR3 length equals 12 residues. CDR3: CASNRQGGEAFF. The CDR3 nucleotides are TGTGCCAGCAATCGACAGGGTGGTGAAGCTTTCTTT.

This sequence joins TRBV11-2 and TRBJ2-2; D remains ambiguous. Trimming left V 4 bases short and J 3 bases short, with 12 bases between. Germline lookup yields CDR1 SGHAT and CDR2 FQNNGV. This CDR3 spans 15 amino acids. CDR3 protein: CASSSQPGYTGELFF. CDR3 in DNA: TGTGCCAGCAGCTCTCAACCCGGTTACACCGGGGAGCTGTTTTTT.

Concerning this clone: Other DNA sequences from this sample encode an identical CDR3 as well. This chain joins TRBV4-1 and TRBJ1-6; 9 bases line up with TRBD1. Germline assignment: CDR1 MGHRA and CDR2 YSYEKL. Unmatched junction bases numbered 1, after V lost 6 bases and J lost 7 bases. The CDR3 has 13 residues. This CDR3 reads CASRDRGNSPLHF. Here the CDR3 DNA reads TGCGCCAGCAGGGACAGGGGAAATTCACCCCTCCACTTT.

This clone was counted a single time. This chain joins TRBV27 and TRBJ2-2, with D maybe TRBD1 (6 bases). This CDR3 region has 16 residues. Between the trimmed V and J ends, which lost 6 bases and 5 bases, there was a span of 19 bases. Germline values: CDR1 MNHEY, CDR2 SMNVEV (reference sequence). CDR3 in DNA: TGTGCCAGCAGCCGCCCGACTCTCAGGGGTACCGGGGAGCTGTTTTTT. Translation gives CASSRPTLRGTGELFF.

The V and J genes are TRBV5-1 and TRBJ2-3; 13 bases align to TRBD2. V shed 4 bases and J 4 bases; nucleotides not matched to a gene: 6. Germline CDR1 is SGHRS and CDR2 is YFSETQ. The CDR3 is made up of 16 amino acids. The CDR3 spells CASSPLLAGGADTQYF. In nucleotides, the CDR3 is TGCGCCAGCAGCCCACTACTAGCGGGGGGGGCAGATACGCAGTATTTT.

The V call is TRBV5-1, the J call TRBJ2-7, with 9 nucleotides matching TRBD2. The CDR3 consists of 14 residues. V trimming: 0 bases; J trimming: 4 bases; junction bases outside the gene matches: 2. Germline V gene sequence: CDR1 SGHRS, CDR2 YFSETQ. The CDR3 sequence: CASSLVTSGYEQYF. Written as DNA, the CDR3 is TGCGCCAGCAGCTTGGTGACTAGCGGATACGAGCAGTACTTC.

The V and J genes are TRBV7-8 and TRBJ2-5; TRBD2 aligns across 12 bases. CDR3 length: 19 residues. Losses at the gene ends were 6 bases for V and 4 bases for J; bases not matched to a gene: 18. Per the germline V gene, CDR1 is SGHVS and CDR2 is FQNEAQ. CDR3 residues: CASSRRDKTSGGTRETQYF. Here the CDR3 DNA reads TGTGCCAGCAGTCGTAGGGACAAAACTAGCGGGGGGACCAGAGAGACCCAGTACTTC. Full variable domain (rest looked up from reference TRBV7-8 and TRBJ2-5): GAGVSQSPRYKVAKRGQDVALRCDPISGHVSLFWYQQALGQGPEFLTYFQNEAQLDKSGLPSDRFFAERPEGSVSTLKIQRTQQEDSAVYLCASSRRDKTSGGTRETQYFGPGTRLLVL.